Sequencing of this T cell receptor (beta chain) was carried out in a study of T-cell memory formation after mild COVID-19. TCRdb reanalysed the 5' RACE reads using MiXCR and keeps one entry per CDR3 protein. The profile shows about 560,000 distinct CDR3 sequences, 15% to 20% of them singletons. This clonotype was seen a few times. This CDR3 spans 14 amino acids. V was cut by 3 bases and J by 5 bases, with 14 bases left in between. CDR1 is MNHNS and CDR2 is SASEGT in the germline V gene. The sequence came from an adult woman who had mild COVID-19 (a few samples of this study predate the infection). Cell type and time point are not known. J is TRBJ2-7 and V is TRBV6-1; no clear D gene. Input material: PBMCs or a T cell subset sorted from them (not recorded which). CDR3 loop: CASSDFKGPNEQYF. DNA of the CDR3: TGTGCCAGCAGTGATTTTAAGGGCCCAAACGAGCAGTACTTC.